This T cell receptor (beta chain) emerged from a study of human T cells and chemical hapten exposure. This clonotype showed up many times. The CDR3 covers 15 residues. CDR1 is SGHTA, CDR2 FQGNSA, per germline. V trimming: 5 bases; J trimming: 0 bases; junction bases outside the gene matches: 6. TCRdb reprocessed the RACE reads via MiXCR and lists one record per CDR3 protein. The sample consists of approximately 110,000 distinct CDR3 sequences, approximately 8.8% of them appearing once. Time point: patch test 2, 6 weeks after DPC sensitization. Noted treatment: therapeutic diphenylcyclopropenone sensitization with weekly scalp DPC. Alopecia patients, 18 to 70 years old and DPC-suitable, served as donors.

This receptor was taken from a woman aged 40 to 49 with alopecia areata. Some clones in this sample may be carry-over from other donors' samples. This chain connects TRBV7-2 to TRBJ2-7, with TRBD1 matching 8 bases. This sample comprised whole blood, obtained in connection with sensitization to the hapten diphenylcyclopropenone (DPC). CDR3 amino acids: CASSPRDRSSYEQYF. The CDR3 DNA follows: TGTGCCAGCAGCCCCCGGGACAGGAGCTCCTACGAGCAGTACTTC.